Listed below are T cell receptor beta chains from one sample, sequenced in a study of blood T cell repertoires in COVID-19. Clones were read by immunoSEQ multiplex PCR, and TCRdb kept only the in-frame ones, dropping some. Of some 110,000 clones listed, about three quarters are singletons. Sequenced input: peripheral blood. These receptors were taken from a woman in her seventies with acute or convalescent COVID-19. Both conserved end residues are part of each CDR3. The D gene is left open where the match is weak.

d_call	j_call	v_call	cdr3_aa
-	TRBJ1-1	TRBV21-1	CASSKSPGTVMNTEAFF
TRBD2	TRBJ2-7	TRBV28	CATHPGGSYEQYF
-	TRBJ2-5	TRBV7-9	CASSRIGVETQYF
TRBD2	TRBJ2-7	TRBV4-1	CASSQGAAGGYEQYF
TRBD1	TRBJ1-1	TRBV4-1	CASSQVGTGTEAFF
TRBD1	TRBJ2-5	TRBV6-6	CASSWTGGAGETQYF
-	TRBJ2-1	TRBV5-8	CASSLVVGVIFYNEQFF
-	TRBJ1-1	TRBV3-1/TRBV3-2	CASSRPGDNTEAFF
TRBD1	TRBJ2-3	TRBV7-6	CASSSGQGTDTQYF
-	TRBJ2-3	TRBV3-1/TRBV3-2	CASSSQDARATDTQYF
TRBD1	TRBJ2-7	TRBV3-1/TRBV3-2	CASSQEGTGVSEQYF
TRBD1	TRBJ1-5	TRBV7-9	CASSRDRGQPQHF
-	TRBJ2-3	TRBV15	CATSRDYRVQGTSPQYF
-	TRBJ2-1	TRBV5-1	CASSPEGVSYNEQFF
TRBD2	TRBJ2-1	TRBV5-1	CASSLAPSGGSYNEQFF
TRBD2	TRBJ2-3	TRBV29-1	CSVTSASTDTQYF
-	TRBJ2-7	TRBV6-5	CASSYSVTAHYEQYF
-	TRBJ1-4	TRBV5-6	CASSLGTANEKLFF
-	TRBJ1-1	TRBV12-5	CASGQDRRTEAFF
-	TRBJ1-5	TRBV21-1	CASSKGQGNQPQHF
TRBD2	TRBJ2-5	TRBV5-4	CASRPGLAGETQYF
-	TRBJ2-3	TRBV27	CASRGGAGWDTQYF
TRBD1	TRBJ2-6	TRBV20-1	CSASSGTGRSGANVLTF
-	TRBJ2-1	TRBV2	CASSVGLGGYNEQFF
TRBD1	TRBJ2-1	TRBV2	CASSEGQGSFVSYNEQFF
-	TRBJ1-5	TRBV3-1/TRBV3-2	CASSQAGHNDQPQHF
TRBD1	TRBJ1-3	TRBV5-6	CASSLDRQGRLTGNTIYF
TRBD1	TRBJ1-6	TRBV15	CATSREGQGFNSPLHF
-	TRBJ1-1	TRBV6-1	CASSDVQGSTEAFF
-	TRBJ1-6	TRBV10-3	CAISDGVGGKGSPLHF
TRBD1	TRBJ1-1	TRBV5-1	CASSPLGQLLVNTEAFF
-	TRBJ1-2	TRBV6-5	CASSYRQDVYGYTF
-	TRBJ2-2	TRBV29-1	CSVELGQNTGELFF
-	TRBJ2-2	TRBV19	CASSILSNTGELFF
TRBD1	TRBJ2-3	TRBV19	CASSRQGAADTQYF
-	TRBJ2-3	TRBV27	CASTEGGHTDTQYF
TRBD1	TRBJ1-5	TRBV15	CATSGHRQGGDQPQHF
-	TRBJ1-1	TRBV13	CASSLEGRGEAFF
TRBD2	TRBJ2-7	TRBV15	CATSRVGAGGPDEQYF
-	TRBJ2-3	TRBV4-1	CASSPSRGVGTQYF
-	TRBJ1-2	TRBV5-1	CASSFDSYGYTF
-	TRBJ2-7	TRBV2	CASRAGWEGTPYF
-	TRBJ2-7	TRBV6-2/TRBV6-3	CASSPPWGPRDEQYF
-	TRBJ1-3	TRBV30	CAWSRGASGNTIYF
TRBD1	TRBJ1-3	TRBV6-1	CASSEAGGSGNTIYF
TRBD1	TRBJ2-7	TRBV6-2/TRBV6-3	CASSYSDRGRYEQYF
TRBD1	TRBJ1-5	TRBV10-3	CAISGTGATQPQHF
TRBD2	TRBJ2-7	TRBV6-2/TRBV6-3	CASSYGIAGGQKSYEQYF
-	TRBJ2-7	TRBV6-5	CASSYSSPGIDEQYF
TRBD1	TRBJ1-1	TRBV29-1	CSGTDRVATEAFF
-	TRBJ2-5	TRBV2	CASSVTPVSQTQYF
TRBD1	TRBJ2-5	TRBV30	CVHLRDRAYF
-	TRBJ2-5	TRBV5-1	CASSGSGSKKETQYF
TRBD2	TRBJ2-7	TRBV3-1/TRBV3-2	CASSLRTLGGGTYEQYF